What follows are 14 T cell receptor beta chains derived from one specimen sequenced in a study of blood T cells in healthy people across ages. Sample-barcoded 5' priming and a J-beta primer mix drove a second PCR of about 6 to 12 cycles. A single record per CDR3 protein comes from TCRdb applying MiXCR to the 5' RACE reads. Here the sample spans 600,000 to 800,000 distinct CDR3 sequences, around 52% being singletons. Sequencing was carried out using blood. These receptors came from a woman at least 80 years old in good health.

The chain employs TRBV5-1 and TRBJ1-4, with D possibly TRBD1 on 6 matching bases. Germline CDR1 reads SGHRS; CDR2 reads YFSETQ. V was cut by 6 bases and J by 3 bases, with 18 bases left in between. CDR3 length equals 16 residues. CDR3 coding DNA: TGCGCCAGCACTATCTTGGGTCAGGGGCCTAATGAAAAACTGTTTTTT. This encodes CASTILGQGPNEKLFF.

The V call is TRBV12-3 or TRBV12-4, the J call TRBJ2-7; 9 bases fit TRBD1. The length of the CDR3 is 14 residues. V shed 6 bases and J 1 base; nucleotides not matched to a gene: 4. The CDR3 coding sequence is TGTGCCAGCAGACGGACAGGGGCTTCCTACGAGCAGTACTTC. As protein: CASRRTGASYEQYF.

This clonotype came up a few times. V is TRBV20-1 and J is TRBJ2-1, with 9 bases fitting TRBD2. The trim removed 6 bases at V and 7 bases at J, leaving 7 bases unmatched. Germline CDR1 and CDR2: DFQATT and SNEGSKA (reference sequence). CDR3 length: 13 residues. CDR3 sequence: CSAGIAGVNEQFF. The CDR3 bases are TGCAGTGCCGGGATAGCGGGAGTTAATGAGCAGTTCTTC.

This clonotype was seen at least ten times. A read error may be the cause here, since a much bigger clone is one base away. The chain couples TRBV6-5 to TRBJ2-5, with 8 bases matching TRBD2. Germline V gene sequence: CDR1 MNHEY, CDR2 SVGAGI. CDR3 size: 17 residues. V gave up 2 bases and J gave up 2 bases; unmatched junction bases: 10. CDR3 DNA sequence: TGTGCCAGCAGTTACGGTCGGGGGCCTAGCGGGCAAGAGACCCAGTACTTC. It is translated as CASSYGRGPSGQETQYF.

The chain joins TRBV20-1 to TRBJ2-3, with D possibly TRBD1 on 5 matching bases. The CDR3 covers 15 residues. Germline lookup yields CDR1 DFQATT and CDR2 SNEGSKA (reference sequence). V lost 1 base to trimming and J lost 3 bases, with 14 bases between them. The CDR3: CSARGSLGQTDTQYF. CDR3 bases: TGCAGTGCTAGAGGGTCCCTAGGACAAACAGATACGCAGTATTTT.

V usage is TRBV7-2 and J usage is TRBJ2-1, with 11 bases that match TRBD2. Germline CDR1 reads SGHTA; CDR2 reads FQGNSA. J lost 10 bases, V lost 1 base, and 9 bases had no gene match. The CDR3 totals 16 residues. The CDR3 sequence: CASSLDGTSGTYEQFF. DNA for the CDR3: TGTGCCAGCAGCTTAGACGGGACTAGCGGAACCTACGAGCAGTTCTTC.

This clonotype was detected a few times. The V call is TRBV4-2, the J call TRBJ2-5, with 14 bases aligning to TRBD2. The tail of the sequence fits TRBJ2-7 better, so the J call may be wrong. Per germline, CDR1 LGHNA and CDR2 YNFKEQ. The CDR3 covers 16 residues. The CDR3 here is CASSQDGTSGSHEQYF. Written as DNA, the CDR3 is TGTGCCAGCAGCCAAGATGGGACTAGCGGGAGCCACGAGCAGTACTTC.

A remark on this clonotype: A much more abundant neighbour one base away suggests this may be a read error. The chain combines TRBV20-1 with TRBJ2-5; perhaps D is TRBD1 or TRBD2 (5 bases each). The germline V gene has CDR1 DFQATT and CDR2 SNEGSKA (reference sequence). Trimming took 5 bases from V and 11 from J, leaving 15 bases between them. This CDR3 is 11 amino acids long. The CDR3 DNA reads TGCAGTGCTGGGACGCCTAATGAGCAGTACTTC. Its protein product is CSAGTPNEQYF.

In DNA, the CDR3 is TGTGCCAGCAGTCAAATAGCGGGGACCTACGAGCAGTACTTC. Translation gives CASSQIAGTYEQYF. This rearrangement joins TRBV7-2 to TRBJ2-7; 8 bases agree with TRBD2. V lost 6 bases, J lost 2 bases, and 6 bases stayed unmatched. This CDR3 is 14 amino acids long. Per the germline V gene, CDR1 is SGHTA and CDR2 is FQGNSA.

This chain connects TRBV10-3 to TRBJ2-2; tentatively, D is TRBD2 (6 bases). Germline CDR1 is ENHRY and CDR2 is SYGVKD. V gave up 6 bases and J gave up 4 bases, with 9 bases separating them. The CDR3 is 13 residues long. In DNA, the CDR3 is TGTGCCATCAGCGGGGGAGCCACCGGGGAGCTGTTTTTT. Protein sequence: CAISGGATGELFF.

There are many counts of this clonotype. This chain joins TRBV29-1 and TRBJ1-2; TRBD1 is a possible D gene (5 bases). V lost 2 bases and J 4 bases, leaving 11 bases between the germline ends. CDR1 SQVTM and CDR2 ANQGSEA come from the germline V gene. The CDR3 consists of 13 residues. CDR3 residues: CSVERGPSYGYTF. DNA for the CDR3: TGCAGCGTTGAACGGGGCCCGTCCTATGGCTACACCTTC.

This clonotype showed up just once. J is TRBJ1-2 and V is TRBV24-1, with no clear D. This CDR3 is 12 amino acids long. Germline V gene lookup returns CDR1 KGHDR and CDR2 SFDVKD. The V end lost 12 bases, the J end lost 9 bases, and 19 bases lay between the germline ends. The CDR3 sequence: CAPPGSVYCYTF. The CDR3 DNA reads TGTGCCCCCCCCGGCAGCGTATATTGCTACACCTTC.

The V and J genes are TRBV4-1 and TRBJ2-1; no reliable D call. CDR3 length equals 17 residues. Germline V gives CDR1 MGHRA, CDR2 YSYEKL. V was pared by 1 base and J by 0 bases, with 13 bases between. CDR3 bases: TGCGCCAGCAGCCAAGGCCGGCAGTCAAGCTCCTACAATGAGCAGTTCTTC. Protein sequence: CASSQGRQSSSYNEQFF.

The chain links TRBV7-2 to TRBJ2-3; 14 nucleotides line up with TRBD2. Looked up from germline, CDR1 is SGHTA and CDR2 is FQGNSA. V dropped 5 bases and J dropped 5; count of bases not matched to a gene: 9. CDR3 length: 17 residues. The chain's CDR3 is CASSRTGTSGGGDTQYF. In DNA form, the CDR3 reads TGTGCCAGCAGCCGTACCGGGACTAGCGGGGGTGGAGATACGCAGTATTTT.